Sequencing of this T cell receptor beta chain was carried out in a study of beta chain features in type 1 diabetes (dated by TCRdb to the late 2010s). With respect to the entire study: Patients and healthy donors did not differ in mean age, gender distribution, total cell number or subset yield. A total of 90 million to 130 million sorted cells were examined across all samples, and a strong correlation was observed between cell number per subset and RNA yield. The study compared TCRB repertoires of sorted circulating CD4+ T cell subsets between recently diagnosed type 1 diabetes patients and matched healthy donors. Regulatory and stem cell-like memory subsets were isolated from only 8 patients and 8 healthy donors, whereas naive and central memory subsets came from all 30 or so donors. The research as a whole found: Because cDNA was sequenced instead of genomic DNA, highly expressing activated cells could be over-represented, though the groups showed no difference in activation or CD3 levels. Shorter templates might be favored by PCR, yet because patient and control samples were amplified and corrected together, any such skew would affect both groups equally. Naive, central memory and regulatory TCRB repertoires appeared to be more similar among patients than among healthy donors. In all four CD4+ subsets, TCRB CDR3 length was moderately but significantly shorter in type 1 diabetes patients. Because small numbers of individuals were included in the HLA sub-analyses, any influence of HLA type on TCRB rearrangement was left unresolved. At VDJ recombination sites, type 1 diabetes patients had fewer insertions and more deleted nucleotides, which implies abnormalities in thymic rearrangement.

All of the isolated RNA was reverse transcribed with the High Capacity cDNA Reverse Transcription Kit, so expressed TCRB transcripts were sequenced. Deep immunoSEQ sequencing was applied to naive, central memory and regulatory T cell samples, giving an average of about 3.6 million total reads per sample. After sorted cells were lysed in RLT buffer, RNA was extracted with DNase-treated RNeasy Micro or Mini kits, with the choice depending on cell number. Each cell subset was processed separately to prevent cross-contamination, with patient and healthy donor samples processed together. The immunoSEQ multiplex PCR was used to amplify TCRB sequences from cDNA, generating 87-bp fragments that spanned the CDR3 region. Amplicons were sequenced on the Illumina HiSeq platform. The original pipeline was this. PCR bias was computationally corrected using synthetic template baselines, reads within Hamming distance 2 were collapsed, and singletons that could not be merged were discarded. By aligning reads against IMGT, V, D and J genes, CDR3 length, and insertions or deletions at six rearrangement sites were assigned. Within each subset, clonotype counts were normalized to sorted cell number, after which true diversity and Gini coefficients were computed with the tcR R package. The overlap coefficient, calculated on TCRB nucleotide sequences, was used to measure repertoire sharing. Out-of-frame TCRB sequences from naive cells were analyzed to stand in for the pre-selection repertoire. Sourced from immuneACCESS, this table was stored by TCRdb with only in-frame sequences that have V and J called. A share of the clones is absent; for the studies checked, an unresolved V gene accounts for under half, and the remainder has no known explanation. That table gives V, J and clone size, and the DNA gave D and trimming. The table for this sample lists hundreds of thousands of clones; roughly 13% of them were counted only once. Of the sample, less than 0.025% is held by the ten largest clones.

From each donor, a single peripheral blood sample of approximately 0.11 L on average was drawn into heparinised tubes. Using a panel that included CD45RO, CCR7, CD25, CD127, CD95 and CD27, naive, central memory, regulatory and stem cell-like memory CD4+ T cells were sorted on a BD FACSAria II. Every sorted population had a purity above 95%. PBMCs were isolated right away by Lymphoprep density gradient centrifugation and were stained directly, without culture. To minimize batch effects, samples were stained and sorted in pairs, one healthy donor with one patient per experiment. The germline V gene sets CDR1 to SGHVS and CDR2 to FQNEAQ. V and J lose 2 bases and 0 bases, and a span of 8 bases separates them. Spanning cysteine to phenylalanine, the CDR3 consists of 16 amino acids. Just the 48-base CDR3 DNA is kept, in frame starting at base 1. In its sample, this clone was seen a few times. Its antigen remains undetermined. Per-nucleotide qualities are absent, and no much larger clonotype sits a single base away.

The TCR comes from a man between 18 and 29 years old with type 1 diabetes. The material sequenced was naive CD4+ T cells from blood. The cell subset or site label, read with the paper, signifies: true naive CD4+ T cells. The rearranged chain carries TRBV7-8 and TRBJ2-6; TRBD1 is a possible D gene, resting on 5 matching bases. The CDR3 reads CASSLTGLSGANVLTF. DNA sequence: TGTGCCAGCAGCTTAACAGGCCTCTCTGGGGCCAACGTCCTGACTTTC.